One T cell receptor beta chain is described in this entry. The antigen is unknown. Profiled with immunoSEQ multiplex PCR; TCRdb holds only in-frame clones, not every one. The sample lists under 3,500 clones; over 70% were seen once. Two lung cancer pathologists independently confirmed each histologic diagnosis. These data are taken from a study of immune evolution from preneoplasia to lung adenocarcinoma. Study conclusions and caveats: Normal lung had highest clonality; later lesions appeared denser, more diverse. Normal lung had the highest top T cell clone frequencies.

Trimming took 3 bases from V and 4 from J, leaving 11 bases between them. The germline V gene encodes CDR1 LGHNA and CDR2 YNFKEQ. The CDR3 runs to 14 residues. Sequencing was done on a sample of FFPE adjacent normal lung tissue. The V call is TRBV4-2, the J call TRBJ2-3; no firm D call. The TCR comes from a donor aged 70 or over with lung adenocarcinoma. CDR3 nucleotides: TGTGCCAGCAGCCAGCAAGTTGGCGCAGATACGCAGTATTTT. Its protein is CASSQQVGADTQYF.